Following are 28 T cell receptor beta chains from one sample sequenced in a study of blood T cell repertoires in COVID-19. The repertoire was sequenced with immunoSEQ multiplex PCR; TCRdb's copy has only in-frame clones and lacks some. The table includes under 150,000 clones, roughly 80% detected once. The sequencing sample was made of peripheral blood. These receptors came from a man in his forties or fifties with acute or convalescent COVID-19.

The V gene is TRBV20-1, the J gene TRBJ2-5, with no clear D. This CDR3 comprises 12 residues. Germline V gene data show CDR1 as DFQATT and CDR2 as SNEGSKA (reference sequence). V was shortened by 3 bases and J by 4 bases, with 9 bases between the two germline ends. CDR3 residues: CSASATGETQYF. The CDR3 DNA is TGCAGTGCTAGTGCTACTGGAGAGACCCAGTACTTC.

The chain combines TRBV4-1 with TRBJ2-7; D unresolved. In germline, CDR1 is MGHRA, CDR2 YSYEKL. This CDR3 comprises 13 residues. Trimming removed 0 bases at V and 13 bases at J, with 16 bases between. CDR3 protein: CASSQDVANPLYF. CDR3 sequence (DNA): TGCGCCAGCAGCCAAGATGTGGCAAACCCCCTCTACTTC.

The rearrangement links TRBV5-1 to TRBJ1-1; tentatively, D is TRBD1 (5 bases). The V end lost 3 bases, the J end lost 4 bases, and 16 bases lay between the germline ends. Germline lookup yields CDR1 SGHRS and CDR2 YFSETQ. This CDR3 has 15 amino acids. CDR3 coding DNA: TGCGCCAGCAGCTGGGGTCCCCAGGGTCCCACTGAAGCTTTCTTT. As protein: CASSWGPQGPTEAFF.

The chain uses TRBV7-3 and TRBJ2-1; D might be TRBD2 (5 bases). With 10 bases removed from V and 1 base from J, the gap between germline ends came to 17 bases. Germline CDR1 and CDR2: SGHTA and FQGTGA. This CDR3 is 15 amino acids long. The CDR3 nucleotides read TGTGCCACCAAAAGCGGCCCGGGATCCTACAATGAGCAGTTCTTC. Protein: CATKSGPGSYNEQFF.

The CDR3 loop reads CASSLDQGAPREQYF. Written as DNA, the CDR3 is TGTGCCAGCAGCTTGGACCAGGGGGCGCCTCGCGAGCAGTACTTC. The J gene is TRBJ2-7, the V gene TRBV5-4, with 8 bases lining up with TRBD1. V was clipped by 0 bases and J by 6 bases; unmatched bases: 8. CDR3 size: 15 residues. Germline CDR1 reads SGHNT; CDR2 reads YYREEE (reference sequence).

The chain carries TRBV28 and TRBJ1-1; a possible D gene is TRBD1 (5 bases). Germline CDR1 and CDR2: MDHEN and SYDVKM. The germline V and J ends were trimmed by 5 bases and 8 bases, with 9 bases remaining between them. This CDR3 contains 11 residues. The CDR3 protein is CASSRGYEAFF. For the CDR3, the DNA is TGTGCCAGCAGTAGGGGTTACGAAGCTTTCTTT.

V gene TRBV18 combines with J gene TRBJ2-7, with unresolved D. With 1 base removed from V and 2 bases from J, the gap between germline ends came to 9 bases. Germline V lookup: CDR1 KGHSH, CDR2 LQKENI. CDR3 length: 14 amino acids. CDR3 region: CASSPRSSTYEQYF. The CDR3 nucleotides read TGTGCCAGCTCACCACGGTCTTCTACCTACGAGCAGTACTTC.

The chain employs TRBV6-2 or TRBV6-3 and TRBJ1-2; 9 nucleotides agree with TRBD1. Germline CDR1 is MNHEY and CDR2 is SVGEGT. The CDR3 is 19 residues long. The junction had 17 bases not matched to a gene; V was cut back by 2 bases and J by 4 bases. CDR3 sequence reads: CASSYDQTNYGTGIYGYTF. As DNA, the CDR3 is TGTGCCAGCAGTTACGATCAAACTAATTACGGGACAGGGATCTATGGCTACACCTTC.

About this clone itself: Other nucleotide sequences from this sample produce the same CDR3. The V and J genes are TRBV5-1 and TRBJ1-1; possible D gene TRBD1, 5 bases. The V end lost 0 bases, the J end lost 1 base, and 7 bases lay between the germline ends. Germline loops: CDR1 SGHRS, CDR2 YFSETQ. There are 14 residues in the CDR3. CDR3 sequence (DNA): TGCGCCAGCAGCTTGGGGGGCGGGAACACTGAAGCTTTCTTT. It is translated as CASSLGGGNTEAFF. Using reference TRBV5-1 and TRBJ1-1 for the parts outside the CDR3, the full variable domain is KAGVTQTPRYLIKTRGQQVTLSCSPISGHRSVSWYQQTPGQGLQFLFEYFSETQRNKGNFPGRFSGRQFSNSRSEMNVSTLELGDSALYLCASSLGGGNTEAFFGQGTRLTVV.

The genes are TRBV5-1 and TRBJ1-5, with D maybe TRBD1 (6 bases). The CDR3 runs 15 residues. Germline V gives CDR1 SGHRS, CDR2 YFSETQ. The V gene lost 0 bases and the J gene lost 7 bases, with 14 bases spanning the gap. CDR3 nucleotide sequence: TGCGCCAGCAGCTTGGAGGGGGGGGCGGGGCAGCCCCAGCATTTT. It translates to CASSLEGGAGQPQHF.

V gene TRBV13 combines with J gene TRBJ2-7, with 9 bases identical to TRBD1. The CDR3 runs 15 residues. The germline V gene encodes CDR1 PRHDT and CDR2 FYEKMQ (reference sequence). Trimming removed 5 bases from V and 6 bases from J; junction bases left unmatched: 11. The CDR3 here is CASSLGQGVAREQYV. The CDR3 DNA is TGTGCCAGCAGCCTGGGACAGGGAGTGGCTCGCGAGCAGTACGTC.

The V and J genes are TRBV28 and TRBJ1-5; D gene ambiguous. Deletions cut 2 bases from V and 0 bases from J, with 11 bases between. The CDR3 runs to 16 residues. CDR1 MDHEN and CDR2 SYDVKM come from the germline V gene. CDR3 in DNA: TGTGCCAGCAGTTTACCCCCCAGGTTTAGCAATCAGCCCCAGCATTTT. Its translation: CASSLPPRFSNQPQHF.

The CDR3 loop is CASSERNVLTF. In nucleotides, the CDR3 is TGTGCCAGCAGTGAACGCAACGTCCTGACTTTC. The chain carries TRBV2 and TRBJ2-6; D gene uncertain. The germline V and J ends were trimmed by 2 bases and 9 bases, with 2 bases remaining between them. The germline V gene has CDR1 SNHLY and CDR2 FYNNEI. There are 11 residues in the CDR3.

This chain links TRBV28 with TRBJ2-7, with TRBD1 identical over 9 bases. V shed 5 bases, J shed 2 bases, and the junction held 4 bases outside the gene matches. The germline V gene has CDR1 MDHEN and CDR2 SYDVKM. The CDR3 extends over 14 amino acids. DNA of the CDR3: TGTGCCAGCAGTGGACAGGGGAGAGCCTACGAGCAGTACTTC. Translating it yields CASSGQGRAYEQYF.

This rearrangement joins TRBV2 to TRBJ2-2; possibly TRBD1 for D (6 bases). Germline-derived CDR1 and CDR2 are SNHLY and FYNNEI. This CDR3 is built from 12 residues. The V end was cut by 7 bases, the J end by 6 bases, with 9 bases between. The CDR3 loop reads CASIGTPGELFF. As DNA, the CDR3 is TGTGCCAGCATCGGGACACCCGGGGAGCTGTTTTTT.

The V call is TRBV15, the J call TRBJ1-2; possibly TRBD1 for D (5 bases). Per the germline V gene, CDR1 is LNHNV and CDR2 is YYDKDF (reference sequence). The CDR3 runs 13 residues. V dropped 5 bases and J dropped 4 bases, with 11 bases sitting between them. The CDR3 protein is CATSLTGAYGYTF. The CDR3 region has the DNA TGTGCCACCAGCCTTACAGGAGCCTATGGCTACACCTTC.

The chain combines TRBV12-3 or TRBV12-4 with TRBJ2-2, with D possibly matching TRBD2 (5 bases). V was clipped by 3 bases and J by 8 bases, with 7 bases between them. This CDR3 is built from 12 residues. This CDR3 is CASSFSGGELFF. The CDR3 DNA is TGTGCCAGCAGTTTTTCGGGAGGGGAGCTGTTTTTT.

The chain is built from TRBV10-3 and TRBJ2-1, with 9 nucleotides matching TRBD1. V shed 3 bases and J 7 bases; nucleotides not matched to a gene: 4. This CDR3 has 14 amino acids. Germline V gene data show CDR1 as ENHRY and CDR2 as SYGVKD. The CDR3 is CAISDTGGMNEQFF. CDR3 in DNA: TGTGCCATCAGTGATACAGGGGGCATGAATGAGCAGTTCTTC.

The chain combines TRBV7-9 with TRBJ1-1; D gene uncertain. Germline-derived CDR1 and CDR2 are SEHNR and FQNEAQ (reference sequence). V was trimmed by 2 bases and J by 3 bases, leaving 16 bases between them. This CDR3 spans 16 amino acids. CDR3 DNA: TGTGCCAGCAGCTTAAGTGGGCGGGTGGGGTACACTGAAGCTTTCTTT. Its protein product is CASSLSGRVGYTEAFF.

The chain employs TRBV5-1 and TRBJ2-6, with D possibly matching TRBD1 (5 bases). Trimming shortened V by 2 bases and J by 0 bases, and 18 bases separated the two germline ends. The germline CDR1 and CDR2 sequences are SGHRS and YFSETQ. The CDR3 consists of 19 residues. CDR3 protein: CASSLLTWQGSSGANVLTF. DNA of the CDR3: TGCGCCAGCAGCTTATTAACGTGGCAGGGATCCTCTGGGGCCAACGTCCTGACTTTC.

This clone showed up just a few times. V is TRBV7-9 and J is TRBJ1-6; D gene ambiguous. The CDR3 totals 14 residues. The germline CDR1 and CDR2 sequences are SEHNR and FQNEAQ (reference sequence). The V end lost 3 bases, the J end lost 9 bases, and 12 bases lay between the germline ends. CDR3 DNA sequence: TGTGCCAGCAGCTTTTTGGGAGTTGGTTCACCCCTCCACTTT. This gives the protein CASSFLGVGSPLHF.

Here the CDR3 reads CASSFPTSQETQYF. Here the CDR3 DNA reads TGTGCCAGCAGCTTCCCGACTAGCCAAGAGACCCAGTACTTC. The chain employs TRBV5-6 and TRBJ2-5, with a possible D match to TRBD2 (6 bases). The CDR3 runs 14 residues. Between the trimmed V and J ends, which lost 2 bases and 1 base, there was a span of 9 bases. The V gene's germline CDR1 is SGHDT and CDR2 YYEEEE.

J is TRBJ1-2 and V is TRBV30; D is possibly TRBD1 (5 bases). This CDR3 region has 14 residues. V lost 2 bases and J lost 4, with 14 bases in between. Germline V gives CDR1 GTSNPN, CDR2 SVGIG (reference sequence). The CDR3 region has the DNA TGTGCCTGGAGTAACGGGGGGACCCTCTATGGCTACACCTTC. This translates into CAWSNGGTLYGYTF. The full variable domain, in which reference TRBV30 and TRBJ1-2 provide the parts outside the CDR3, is SQTIHQWPATLVQPVGSPLSLECTVEGTSNPNLYWYRQAAGRGLQLLFYSVGIGQISSEVPQNLSASRPQDRQFILSSKKLLLSDSGFYLCAWSNGGTLYGYTFGSGTRLTVV.

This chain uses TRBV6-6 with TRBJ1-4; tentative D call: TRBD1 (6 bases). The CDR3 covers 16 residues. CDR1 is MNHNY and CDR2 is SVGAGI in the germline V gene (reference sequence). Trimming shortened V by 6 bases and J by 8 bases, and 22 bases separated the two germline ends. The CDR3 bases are TGTGCCAGCAGAGACGGACAGTTTGTATCGGGGGAAAAACTGTTTTTT. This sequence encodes CASRDGQFVSGEKLFF.

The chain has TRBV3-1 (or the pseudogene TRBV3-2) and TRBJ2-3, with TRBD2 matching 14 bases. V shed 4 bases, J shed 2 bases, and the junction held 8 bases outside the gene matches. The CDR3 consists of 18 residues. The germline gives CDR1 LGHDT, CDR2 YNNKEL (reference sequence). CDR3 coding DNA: TGTGCCAGCAGCCCCCGGCGGACTAGCGGGGGGCCCACAGATACGCAGTATTTT. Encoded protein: CASSPRRTSGGPTDTQYF.

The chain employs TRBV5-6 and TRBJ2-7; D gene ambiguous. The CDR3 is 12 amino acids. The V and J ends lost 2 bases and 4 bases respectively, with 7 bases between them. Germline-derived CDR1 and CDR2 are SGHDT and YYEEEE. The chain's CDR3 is CASSFGGYEQYF. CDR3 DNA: TGTGCCAGCAGCTTTGGCGGATACGAGCAGTACTTC. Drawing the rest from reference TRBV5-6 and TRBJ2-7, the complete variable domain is DAGVTQSPTHLIKTRGQQVTLRCSPKSGHDTVSWYQQALGQGPQFIFQYYEEEERQRGNFPDRFSGHQFPNYSSELNVNALLLGDSALYLCASSFGGYEQYFGPGTRLTVT.

The CDR3, as DNA: TGTGCCAGCAGTGAATACAGCGCCTACAATGGCTACACCTTC. This codes for CASSEYSAYNGYTF. This chain joins TRBV25-1 and TRBJ1-2; D is unclear. The ends were cut back, 0 bases at V and 6 bases at J, with 11 bases in the middle. The CDR3 totals 14 residues. Germline loops: CDR1 MGHDK, CDR2 SYGVNS.

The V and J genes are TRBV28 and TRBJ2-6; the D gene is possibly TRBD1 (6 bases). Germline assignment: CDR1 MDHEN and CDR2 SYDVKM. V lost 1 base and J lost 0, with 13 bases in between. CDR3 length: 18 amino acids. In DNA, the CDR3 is TGTGCCAGCAGTTTATTCGGCAGGGGCACCTCTGGGGCCAACGTCCTGACTTTC. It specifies CASSLFGRGTSGANVLTF.